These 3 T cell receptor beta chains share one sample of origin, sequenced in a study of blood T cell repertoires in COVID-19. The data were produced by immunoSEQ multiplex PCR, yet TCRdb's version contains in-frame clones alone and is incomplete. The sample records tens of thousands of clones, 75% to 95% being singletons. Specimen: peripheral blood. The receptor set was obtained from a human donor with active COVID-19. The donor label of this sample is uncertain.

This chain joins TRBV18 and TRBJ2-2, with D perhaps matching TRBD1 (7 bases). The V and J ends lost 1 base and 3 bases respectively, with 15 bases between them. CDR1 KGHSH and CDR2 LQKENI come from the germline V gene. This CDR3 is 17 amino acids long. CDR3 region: CASSPRVAGGYTGELFF. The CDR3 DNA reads TGTGCCAGCTCACCACGCGTGGCAGGGGGGTACACCGGGGAGCTGTTTTTT.

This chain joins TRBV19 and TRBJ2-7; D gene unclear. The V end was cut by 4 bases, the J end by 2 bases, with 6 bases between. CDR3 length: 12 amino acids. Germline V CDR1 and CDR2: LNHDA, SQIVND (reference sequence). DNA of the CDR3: TGTGCCAGTAGTAACAGACCCTACGAGCAGTACTTC. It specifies CASSNRPYEQYF.

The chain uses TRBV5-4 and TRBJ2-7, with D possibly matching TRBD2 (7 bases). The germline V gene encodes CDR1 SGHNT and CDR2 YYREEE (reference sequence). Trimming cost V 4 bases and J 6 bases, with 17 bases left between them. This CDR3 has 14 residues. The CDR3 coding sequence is TGTGCCAGCAGCCCCGGGGGGCAGGGCGGCGAGCAGTACTTC. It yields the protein CASSPGGQGGEQYF. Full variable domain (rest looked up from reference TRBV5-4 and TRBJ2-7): ETGVTQSPTHLIKTRGQQVTLRCSSQSGHNTVSWYQQALGQGPQFIFQYYREEENGRGNFPPRFSGLQFPNYSSELNVNALELDDSALYLCASSPGGQGGEQYFGPGTRLTVT.